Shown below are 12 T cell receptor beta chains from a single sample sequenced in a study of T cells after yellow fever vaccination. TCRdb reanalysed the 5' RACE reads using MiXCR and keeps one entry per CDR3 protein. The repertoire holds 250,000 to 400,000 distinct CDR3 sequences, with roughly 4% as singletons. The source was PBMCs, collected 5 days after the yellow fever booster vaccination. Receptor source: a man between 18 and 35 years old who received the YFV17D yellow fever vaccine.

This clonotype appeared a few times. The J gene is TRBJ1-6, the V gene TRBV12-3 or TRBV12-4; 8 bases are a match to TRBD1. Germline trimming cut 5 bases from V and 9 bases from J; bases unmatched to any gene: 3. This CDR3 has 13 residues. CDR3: CASSITGGSPLHF. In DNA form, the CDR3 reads TGTGCCAGCAGTATAACAGGGGGTTCACCCCTCCACTTT.

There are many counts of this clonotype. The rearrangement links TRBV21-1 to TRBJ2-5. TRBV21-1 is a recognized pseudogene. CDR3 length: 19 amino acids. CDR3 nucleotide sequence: TGTGCCAGCAGCAAAGTTGCGGTGGTTAAGGGAACGTGGGGTGAGACCCAGTACTTC. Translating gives CASSKVAVVKGTWGETQYF.

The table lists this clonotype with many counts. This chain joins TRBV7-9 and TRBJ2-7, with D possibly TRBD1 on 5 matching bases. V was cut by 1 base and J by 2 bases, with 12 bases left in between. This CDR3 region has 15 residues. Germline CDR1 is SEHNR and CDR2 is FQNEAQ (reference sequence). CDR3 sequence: CASSLGRGTPYEQYF. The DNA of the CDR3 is TGTGCCAGCAGCTTAGGAAGGGGAACTCCCTACGAGCAGTACTTC.

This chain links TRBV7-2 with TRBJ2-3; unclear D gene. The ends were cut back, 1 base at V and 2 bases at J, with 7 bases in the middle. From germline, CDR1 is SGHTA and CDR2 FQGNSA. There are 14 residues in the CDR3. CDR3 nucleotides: TGTGCCAGCAGCTTAGAGGTACCCACAGATACGCAGTATTTT. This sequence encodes CASSLEVPTDTQYF.

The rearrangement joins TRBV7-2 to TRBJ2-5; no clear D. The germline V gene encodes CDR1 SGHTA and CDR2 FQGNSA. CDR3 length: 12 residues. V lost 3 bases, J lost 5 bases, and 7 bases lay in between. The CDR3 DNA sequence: TGTGCCAGCAGCTTCGCCGGGGAGACCCAGTACTTC. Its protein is CASSFAGETQYF.

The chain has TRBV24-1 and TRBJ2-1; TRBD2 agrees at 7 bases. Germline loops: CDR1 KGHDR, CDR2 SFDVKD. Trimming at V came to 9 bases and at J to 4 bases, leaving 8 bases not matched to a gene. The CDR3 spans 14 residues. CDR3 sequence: CATQRAGVYNEQFF. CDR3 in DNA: TGTGCCACCCAGAGGGCGGGGGTTTACAATGAGCAGTTCTTC.

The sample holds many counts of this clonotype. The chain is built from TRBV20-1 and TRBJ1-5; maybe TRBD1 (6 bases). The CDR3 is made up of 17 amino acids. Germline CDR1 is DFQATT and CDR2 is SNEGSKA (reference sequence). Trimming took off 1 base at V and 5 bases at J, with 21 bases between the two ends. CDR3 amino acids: CSARGEGVRRGDQPQHF. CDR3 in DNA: TGCAGTGCTAGAGGGGAGGGGGTCCGCAGGGGAGATCAGCCCCAGCATTTT.

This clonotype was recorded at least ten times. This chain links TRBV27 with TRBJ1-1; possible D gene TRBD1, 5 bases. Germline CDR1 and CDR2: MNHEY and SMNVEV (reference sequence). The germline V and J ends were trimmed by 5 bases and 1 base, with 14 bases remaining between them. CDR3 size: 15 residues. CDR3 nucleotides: TGTGCCAGCAGTCTCACCGGGACGGGGAACACTGAAGCTTTCTTT. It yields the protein CASSLTGTGNTEAFF.

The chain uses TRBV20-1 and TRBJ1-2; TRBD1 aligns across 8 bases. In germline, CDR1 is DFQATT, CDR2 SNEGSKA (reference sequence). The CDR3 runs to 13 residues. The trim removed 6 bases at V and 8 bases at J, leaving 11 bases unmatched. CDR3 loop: CSALKQGASGYTF. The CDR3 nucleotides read TGCAGTGCCCTTAAGCAGGGGGCAAGCGGCTACACCTTC.

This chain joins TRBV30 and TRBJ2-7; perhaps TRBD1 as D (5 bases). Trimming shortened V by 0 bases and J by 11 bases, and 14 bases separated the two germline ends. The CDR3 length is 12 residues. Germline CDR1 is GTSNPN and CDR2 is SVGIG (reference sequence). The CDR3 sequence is CAWSVSPVGEYF. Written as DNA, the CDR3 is TGTGCCTGGAGTGTATCACCTGTAGGGGAGTACTTC.

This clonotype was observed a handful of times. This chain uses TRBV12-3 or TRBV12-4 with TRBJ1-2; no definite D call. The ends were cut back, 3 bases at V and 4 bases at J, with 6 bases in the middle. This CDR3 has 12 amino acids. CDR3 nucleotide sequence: TGTGCCAGCAGTTTGCACCGCTATGGCTACACCTTC. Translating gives CASSLHRYGYTF.

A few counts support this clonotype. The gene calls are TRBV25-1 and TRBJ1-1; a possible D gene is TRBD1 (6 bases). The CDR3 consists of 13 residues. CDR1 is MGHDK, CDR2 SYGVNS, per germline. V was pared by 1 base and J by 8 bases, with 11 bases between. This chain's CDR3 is CASSEWGQGEAFF. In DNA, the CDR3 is TGTGCCAGCAGTGAATGGGGCCAGGGGGAAGCTTTCTTT.